This T cell receptor beta chain was sequenced during a study of T cell responses to AZD1222 COVID-19 vaccine. A remark on this clone: The antigen remains unidentified.

The method was immunoSEQ multiplex PCR; TCRdb's version includes in-frame clones alone and lacks a portion of them. The repertoire holds around 84,000 clones, with 70% to 90% as singletons. Study-wide findings and caveats: Donors in the cohort were predominantly white British and more often female, and clonal diversity was possibly underestimated.

The TCR originated in an adult in good health. The sequences come from peripheral blood, collected on day 0 of AZD1222 vaccination.

In DNA, the CDR3 is TGTGCCAGCAGCTTAAGTGGTAGCGGGAGGCTCGGCGGGGAGCTGTTTTTT. It specifies CASSLSGSGRLGGELFF. This sequence joins TRBV7-3 and TRBJ2-2; 10 bases are a match to TRBD2. Losses at the gene ends were 1 base for V and 7 bases for J; bases not matched to a gene: 9. The germline V gene has CDR1 SGHTA and CDR2 FQGTGA. The CDR3 runs 17 residues.